This T cell receptor beta chain was observed in a study of long-term antiretroviral therapy in people with HIV. This clone was recorded a few times. What it binds is unknown. Study-level points and caveats: Upon ART, diversity increased but remained lower than transplant donor controls. HIV repertoires covered narrower CDR3 length ranges than controls did.

They ran version v3.0 of the immunoSEQ assay at survey level. Samples were sequenced targeting about 35,000-50,000 T-cell genomes each. Method: immunoSEQ multiplex PCR; TCRdb's copy keeps in-frame clones and lacks some. The sample contains about 16,000 clones, 78% of which appear only once. Germline V gene lookup returns CDR1 MNHEY and CDR2 SMNVEV (reference sequence). This CDR3 region has 17 residues. The V segment lost 5 bases and the J segment 5 bases; nucleotides outside the gene matches: 12. The genes are TRBV27 and TRBJ2-5, with 12 positions matching TRBD2. Material: unsorted PBMCs, obtained less than 3.3 years after starting antiretroviral therapy. The TCR sequence derives from a woman aged 40 to 50 with HIV. CDR3 residues: CASSIGTSGHDFETQYF. The DNA for the CDR3 is TGTGCCAGCAGTATCGGGACTAGCGGGCATGATTTTGAGACCCAGTACTTC.